This record looks at one T cell receptor (beta chain) sequence and its context. Its antigen is as yet unknown. The source of the sample is a study of cytomegalovirus exposure and HLA in healthy donors. Overall study: A prior analysis found roughly 100 million unique TCR beta sequences from 150 million to 200 million T cells. General study findings and limits: TRBV6-2, TRBV6-3 and some other V segments were unresolvable in 87-base-pair reads. Previously analyzed data showed that most TCR beta V segments were productive at a frequency of about 87% or about 30%.

Use of 60 Vbeta and 13 Jbeta primers characterized the PCR. Profiling relied on immunoSEQ multiplex PCR, and the TCRdb table lists in-frame clones only, not all of them. This sample has 60,000 to 80,000 clones, with approximately 75% found just once. Germline assignment: CDR1 MGHRA and CDR2 YSYEKL. The V and J ends lost 1 base and 1 base respectively, with 14 bases between them. This CDR3 is built from 17 residues. Healthy bone marrow donors made up the donors. Sequences were obtained from PBMCs. The TCR comes from a woman aged 25-40 years in good health and CMV-seronegative. The chain carries TRBV4-1 and TRBJ2-4; weak D call: TRBD1 (6 bases). CDR3 amino acids: CASSQVGQGLAKNIQYF. The CDR3 coding sequence is TGCGCCAGCAGCCAAGTAGGGCAGGGGCTGGCCAAAAACATTCAGTACTTC.